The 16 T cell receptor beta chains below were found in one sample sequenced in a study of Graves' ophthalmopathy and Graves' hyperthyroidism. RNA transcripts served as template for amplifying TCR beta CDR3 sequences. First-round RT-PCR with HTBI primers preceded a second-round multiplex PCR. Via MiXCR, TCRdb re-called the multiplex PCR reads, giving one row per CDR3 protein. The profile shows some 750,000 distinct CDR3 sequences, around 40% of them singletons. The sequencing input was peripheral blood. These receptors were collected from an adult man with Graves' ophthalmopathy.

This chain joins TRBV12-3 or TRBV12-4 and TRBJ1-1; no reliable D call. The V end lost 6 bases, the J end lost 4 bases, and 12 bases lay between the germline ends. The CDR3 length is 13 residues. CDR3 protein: CASSELGVTEAFF. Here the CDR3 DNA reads TGTGCCAGCAGCGAATTAGGAGTCACTGAAGCTTTCTTT.

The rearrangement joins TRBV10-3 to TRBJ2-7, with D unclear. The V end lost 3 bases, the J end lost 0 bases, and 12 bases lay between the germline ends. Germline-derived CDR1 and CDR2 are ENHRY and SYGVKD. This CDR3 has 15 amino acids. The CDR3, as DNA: TGTGCCATCAGTGAAAGTCAGACGGGCTCCTACGAGCAGTACTTC. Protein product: CAISESQTGSYEQYF.

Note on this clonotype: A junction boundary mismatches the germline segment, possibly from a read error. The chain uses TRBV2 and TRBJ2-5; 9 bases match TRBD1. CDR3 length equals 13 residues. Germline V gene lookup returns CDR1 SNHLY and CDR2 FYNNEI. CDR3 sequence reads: CARSPGTGETQYF. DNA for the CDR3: TGTGCCCGCAGTCCCGGGACAGGGGAGACCCAGTACTTC.

CDR3 residues: CASSDETGSRSYEQYF. The CDR3 DNA reads TGTGCCAGCAGCGACGAGACAGGTTCTCGCTCCTACGAGCAGTACTTC. The rearrangement joins TRBV6-2 or TRBV6-3 to TRBJ2-7; TRBD1 is a possible D gene (6 bases). V was pared by 6 bases and J by 0 bases, with 18 bases between. This CDR3 spans 16 amino acids. Germline values: CDR1 MNHEY, CDR2 SVGEGT.

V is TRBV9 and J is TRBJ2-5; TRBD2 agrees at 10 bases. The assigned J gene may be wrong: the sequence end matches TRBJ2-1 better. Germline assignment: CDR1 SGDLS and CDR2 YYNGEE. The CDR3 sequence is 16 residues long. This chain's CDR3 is CASSLGSGGAGVEQFF. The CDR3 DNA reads TGTGCCAGCAGCTTAGGGAGCGGGGGGGCCGGAGTTGAGCAGTTCTTC.

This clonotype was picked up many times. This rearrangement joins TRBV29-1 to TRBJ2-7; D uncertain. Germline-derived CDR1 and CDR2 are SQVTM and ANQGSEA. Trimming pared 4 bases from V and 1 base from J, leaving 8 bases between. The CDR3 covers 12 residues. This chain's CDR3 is CSVVKESYEQYF. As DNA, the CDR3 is TGCAGCGTTGTCAAGGAATCCTACGAGCAGTACTTC.

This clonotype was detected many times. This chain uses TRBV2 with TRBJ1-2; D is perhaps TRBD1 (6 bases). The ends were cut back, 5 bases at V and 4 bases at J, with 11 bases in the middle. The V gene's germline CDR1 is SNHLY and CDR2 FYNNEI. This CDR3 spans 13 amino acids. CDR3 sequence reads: CASSTGQIYGYTF. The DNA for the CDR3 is TGTGCCAGCAGTACTGGACAGATCTATGGCTACACCTTC.

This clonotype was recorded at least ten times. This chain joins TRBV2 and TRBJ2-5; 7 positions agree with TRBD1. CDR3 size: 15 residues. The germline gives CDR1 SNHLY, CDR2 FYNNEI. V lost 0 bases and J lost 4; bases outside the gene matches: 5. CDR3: CASSEATRGPETQYF. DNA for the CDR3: TGTGCCAGCAGTGAAGCAACGAGGGGGCCAGAGACCCAGTACTTC.

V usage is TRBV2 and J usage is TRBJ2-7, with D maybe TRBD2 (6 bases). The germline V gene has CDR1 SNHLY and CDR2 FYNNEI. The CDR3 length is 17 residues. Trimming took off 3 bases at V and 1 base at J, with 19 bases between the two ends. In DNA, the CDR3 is TGTGCCAGCAGTGACAGACCGACTAGGGGTTTTTCCTACGAGCAGTACTTC. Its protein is CASSDRPTRGFSYEQYF.

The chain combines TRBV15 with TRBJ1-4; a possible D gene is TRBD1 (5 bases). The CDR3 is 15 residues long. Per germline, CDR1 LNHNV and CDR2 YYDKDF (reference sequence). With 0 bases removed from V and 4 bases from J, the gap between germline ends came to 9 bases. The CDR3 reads CATSRDLRGNEKLFF. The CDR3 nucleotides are TGTGCCACCAGCAGAGATCTAAGGGGTAATGAAAAACTGTTTTTT.

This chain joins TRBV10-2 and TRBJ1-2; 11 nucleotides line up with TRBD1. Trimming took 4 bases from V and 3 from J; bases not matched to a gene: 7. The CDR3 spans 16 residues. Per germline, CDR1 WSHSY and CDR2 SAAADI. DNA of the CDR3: TGCGCCAGCAGTGTATGGGGACAGGGGGAACACTATGGCTACACCTTC. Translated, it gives CASSVWGQGEHYGYTF.

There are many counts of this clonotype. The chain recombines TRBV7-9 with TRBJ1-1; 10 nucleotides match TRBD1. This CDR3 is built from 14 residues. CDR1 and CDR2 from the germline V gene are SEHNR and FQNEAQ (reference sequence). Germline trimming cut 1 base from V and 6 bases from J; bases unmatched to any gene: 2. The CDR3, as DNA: TGTGCCAGCAGCTTAGGACAGGGGGCCGCTGAAGCTTTCTTT. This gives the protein CASSLGQGAAEAFF. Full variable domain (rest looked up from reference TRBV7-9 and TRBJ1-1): DTGVSQNPRHKITKRGQNVTFRCDPISEHNRLYWYRQTLGQGPEFLTYFQNEAQLEKSRLLSDRFSAERPKGSFSTLEIQRTEQGDSAMYLCASSLGQGAAEAFFGQGTRLTVV.

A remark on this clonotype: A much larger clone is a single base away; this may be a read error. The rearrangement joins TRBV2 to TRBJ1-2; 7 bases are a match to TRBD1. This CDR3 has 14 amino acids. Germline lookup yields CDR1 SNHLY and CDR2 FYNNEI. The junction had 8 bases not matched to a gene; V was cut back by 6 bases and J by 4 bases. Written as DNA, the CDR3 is TGTGCCAGCAGCCATAGGGGGGACAGCTATGGCTACACCTTC. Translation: CASSHRGDSYGYTF.

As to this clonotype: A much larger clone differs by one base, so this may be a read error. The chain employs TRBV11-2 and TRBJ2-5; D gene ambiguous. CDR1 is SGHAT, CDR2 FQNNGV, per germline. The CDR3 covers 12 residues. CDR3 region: CASSSSQETLYF. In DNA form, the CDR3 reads TGTGCCAGCAGCTCCTCCCAAGAGACCCTGTACTTC.

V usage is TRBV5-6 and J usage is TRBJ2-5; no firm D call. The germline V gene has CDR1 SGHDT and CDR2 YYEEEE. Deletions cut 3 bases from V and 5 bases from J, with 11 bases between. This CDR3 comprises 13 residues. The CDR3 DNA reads TGTGCCAGCAGCTCCGACTTGGGCGAGACCCAGTACTTC. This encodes CASSSDLGETQYF.

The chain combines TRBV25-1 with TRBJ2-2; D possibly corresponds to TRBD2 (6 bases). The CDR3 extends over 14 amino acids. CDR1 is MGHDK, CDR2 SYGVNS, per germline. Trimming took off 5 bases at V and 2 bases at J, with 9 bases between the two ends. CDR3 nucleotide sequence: TGTGCCAGCAGTCCGACTAGAAACACCGGGGAGCTGTTTTTT. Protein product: CASSPTRNTGELFF.